This T cell receptor (beta chain) was obtained from a study of T cell changes during pregnancy in multiple sclerosis. Produced via immunoSEQ multiplex PCR; TCRdb's table is partial and in-frame only. The data hold roughly 62,000 clones, with 89% observed a single time. This clone is a singleton in its sample. CDR1 is MDHEN, CDR2 SYDVKM, per germline. V was trimmed by 6 bases and J by 7 bases, leaving 27 bases between them. The CDR3 is 17 residues long. The chain has TRBV28 and TRBJ1-2; the D gene is possibly TRBD1 (5 bases). The material was peripheral blood, obtained in the first trimester of pregnancy. This sequence originates from a female donor with multiple sclerosis, enrolled in a pregnancy study. The CDR3: CASRPYSGGNHAPGYTF. CDR3 in DNA: TGTGCCAGCAGACCCTATTCGGGGGGAAACCACGCTCCTGGCTACACCTTC.